Listed here are 30 T cell receptor beta chains from one sample, sequenced in a study of blood T cell repertoires in COVID-19. Sequencing was performed with immunoSEQ multiplex PCR; in TCRdb, only in-frame clones are kept and a portion is missing. Of roughly 59,000 clones in the sample, roughly 80% were seen once. Sequenced: peripheral blood. The receptors shown here come from an elderly man with acute or convalescent COVID-19.

This clone was found a few times. The V gene is TRBV4-1, the J gene TRBJ2-5; 12 nucleotides line up with TRBD2. V was pared by 0 bases and J by 5 bases, with 10 bases of the junction left unmatched. The CDR3 totals 18 residues. Germline loops: CDR1 MGHRA, CDR2 YSYEKL. Here the CDR3 reads CASSQDPASGRVGETQYF. In DNA, the CDR3 is TGCGCCAGCAGCCAAGACCCGGCTAGCGGGAGGGTCGGGGAGACCCAGTACTTC.

V gene TRBV5-4 combines with J gene TRBJ1-2; TRBD1 matches at 8 bases. J was trimmed by 2 bases and V by 5 bases; bases with no gene match: 8. The CDR3 runs to 15 residues. CDR1 and CDR2 (germline): SGHNT, YYREEE (reference sequence). The CDR3 region is CASRDRGQSNYGYTF. In DNA form, the CDR3 reads TGTGCCAGCAGAGACAGGGGACAGTCCAACTATGGCTACACCTTC.

V usage is TRBV19 and J usage is TRBJ2-2; TRBD2 agrees at 7 bases. This CDR3 contains 15 residues. Germline CDR1 and CDR2: LNHDA and SQIVND (reference sequence). Trimming cost V 6 bases and J 1 base; bases outside gene matches: 5. This chain's CDR3 is CASSWGGVNTGELFF. The CDR3, as DNA: TGTGCCAGTAGCTGGGGAGGGGTGAACACCGGGGAGCTGTTTTTT.

The chain is built from TRBV5-1 and TRBJ2-2; no clear D gene. The germline CDR1 and CDR2 sequences are SGHRS and YFSETQ. The CDR3 length is 13 residues. The germline V and J ends were trimmed by 3 bases and 1 base, with 4 bases remaining between them. This chain's CDR3 is CASSSQNTGELFF. The CDR3 DNA follows: TGCGCCAGCAGCTCCCAGAACACCGGGGAGCTGTTTTTT.

V is TRBV7-9 and J is TRBJ1-5, with D perhaps matching TRBD1 (6 bases). The V and J ends lost 5 bases and 2 bases respectively, with 10 bases between them. This CDR3 has 14 amino acids. Germline loops: CDR1 SEHNR, CDR2 FQNEAQ (reference sequence). The CDR3 sequence is CASSPTGRNQPQHF. CDR3 nucleotide sequence: TGTGCCAGCAGCCCCACAGGGCGCAATCAGCCCCAGCATTTT.

This clone was seen a single time. One junction end does not reproduce the germline sequence, and a read error may be involved. The rearrangement joins TRBV3-1 (or the pseudogene TRBV3-2) to TRBJ2-7; 12 nucleotides agree with TRBD1. This CDR3 spans 12 amino acids. Germline V gene data show CDR1 as LGHDT and CDR2 as YNNKEL (reference sequence). The CDR3 loop is CASSQRDRGREF. The CDR3 DNA is TGTGCCAGCAGCCAACGGGACAGGGGGCGAGAATTC.

The rearrangement links TRBV9 to TRBJ2-1, with 8 bases matching TRBD1. Germline loops: CDR1 SGDLS, CDR2 YYNGEE. J lost 6 bases, V lost 0 bases, and 14 bases had no gene match. The CDR3 totals 18 residues. The CDR3 nucleotides are TGTGCCAGCAGCGTAGAATCGACCAGGGGGCGCGGGTTCAATGAGCAGTTCTTC. The encoded protein is CASSVESTRGRGFNEQFF. Based on the CDR3 plus reference TRBV9 and TRBJ2-1, the full variable domain is DSGVTQTPKHLITATGQRVTLRCSPRSGDLSVYWYQQSLDQGLQFLIQYYNGEERAKGNILERFSAQQFPDLHSELNLSSLELGDSALYFCASSVESTRGRGFNEQFFGPGTRLTVL.

The chain carries TRBV10-2 and TRBJ1-1, with D unclear. Germline assignment: CDR1 WSHSY and CDR2 SAAADI. The CDR3 length is 16 residues. The V end was cut by 2 bases, the J end by 1 base, with 14 bases between. This CDR3 reads CASSEVGLTTNTEAFF. Written as DNA, the CDR3 is TGCGCCAGCAGTGAGGTAGGCCTGACTACGAACACTGAAGCTTTCTTT.

This chain joins TRBV5-4 and TRBJ1-6; TRBD1 agrees at 10 bases. This CDR3 comprises 15 residues. J lost 10 bases, V lost 0 bases, and 4 bases had no gene match. Germline CDR1 reads SGHNT; CDR2 reads YYREEE (reference sequence). The chain's CDR3 is CASSLAGTGDSPLHF. The DNA of the CDR3 is TGTGCCAGCAGCTTGGCCGGGACAGGGGACTCACCCCTCCACTTT.

The chain recombines TRBV18 with TRBJ2-3; TRBD1 aligns across 8 bases. V was pared by 0 bases and J by 4 bases, with 3 bases of the junction left unmatched. This CDR3 has 15 residues. Per germline, CDR1 KGHSH and CDR2 LQKENI. CDR3 in amino acids: CASSPPRGQSDTQYF. CDR3 bases: TGTGCCAGCTCACCACCCAGGGGGCAATCAGATACGCAGTATTTT.

The table lists this clone with a count of one. The chain has TRBV5-4 and TRBJ2-1, with TRBD2 identical over 7 bases. The CDR3 sequence is 15 residues long. With V trimmed by 4 bases and J by 6 bases, 10 bases remained unmatched. CDR1 is SGHNT, CDR2 YYREEE, per germline (reference sequence). CDR3 sequence (DNA): TGTGCCAGCAGCCGGGGGGTTGGTAGTTTCAATGAGCAGTTCTTC. This translates into CASSRGVGSFNEQFF.

The chain links TRBV11-3 to TRBJ2-5, with 8 bases that match TRBD2. Per the germline V gene, CDR1 is SGHNT and CDR2 is YENEEA. The CDR3 contains 15 residues. V was pared by 4 bases and J by 5 bases, with 9 bases of the junction left unmatched. This chain's CDR3 is CASSSRAGAVETQYF. For the CDR3, the DNA is TGTGCCAGCAGCTCCCGAGCGGGAGCGGTTGAGACCCAGTACTTC.

V and J are TRBV20-1 and TRBJ2-1; 7 bases agree with TRBD2. CDR1 DFQATT and CDR2 SNEGSKA come from the germline V gene (reference sequence). After removal of 3 bases from V and 6 bases from J, the junction contained 5 bases not matched to a gene. The CDR3 loop spans 13 amino acids. CDR3 sequence (DNA): TGCAGTGCTAGTCAAGCGGGATTCAATGAGCAGTTCTTC. It codes for CSASQAGFNEQFF.

The rearrangement uses TRBV5-6 and TRBJ2-3; D uncertain. V was clipped by 2 bases and J by 5 bases, with 6 bases between them. The CDR3 loop spans 12 amino acids. Per germline, CDR1 SGHDT and CDR2 YYEEEE. The DNA for the CDR3 is TGTGCCAGCAGCTTAGACATAGATACGCAGTATTTT. As protein: CASSLDIDTQYF.

The chain employs TRBV5-1 and TRBJ1-1, with unresolved D. V was trimmed by 0 bases and J by 0 bases, leaving 18 bases between them. Germline CDR1 and CDR2: SGHRS and YFSETQ. This CDR3 spans 18 amino acids. The CDR3 DNA reads as TGCGCCAGCAGCTTGGGCAGAATAAACAAAAACGTGAACACTGAAGCTTTCTTT. Translating it yields CASSLGRINKNVNTEAFF.

The chain recombines TRBV3-1 (or the pseudogene TRBV3-2) with TRBJ1-2, with TRBD1 identical over 11 bases. V gave up 5 bases and J gave up 8 bases; unmatched junction bases: 4. The CDR3 covers 13 residues. Germline V gene sequence: CDR1 LGHDT, CDR2 YNNKEL (reference sequence). The CDR3 nucleotides are TGTGCCAGCAGCGGACAGGGGGCGAGAGGCTACACCTTC. It translates to CASSGQGARGYTF.

The table lists this clone with a few counts. This chain connects TRBV3-1 (or the pseudogene TRBV3-2) to TRBJ1-4; D not certain. V shed 0 bases and J shed 0 bases, with 8 bases lying between them. CDR1 and CDR2 from the germline V gene are LGHDT and YNNKEL (reference sequence). The CDR3 covers 16 residues. CDR3 sequence: CASSQDSLATNEKLFF. The CDR3 DNA is TGTGCCAGCAGCCAAGATTCCTTAGCAACTAATGAAAAACTGTTTTTT.

J is TRBJ2-2 and V is TRBV18; 10 bases line up with TRBD2. Germline V lookup: CDR1 KGHSH, CDR2 LQKENI. The CDR3 sequence is 18 residues long. Trimming cost V 6 bases and J 2 bases; bases outside gene matches: 12. CDR3 nucleotide sequence: TGTGCCAGCTCCCTTCAGCAGCTAGCGGGAGATAACACCGGGGAGCTGTTTTTT. It specifies CASSLQQLAGDNTGELFF.

The rearrangement links TRBV7-8 to TRBJ2-1; 7 bases agree with TRBD2. This CDR3 spans 12 amino acids. Germline CDR1 reads SGHVS; CDR2 reads FQNEAQ. CDR3 bases: TGTGCGACGGCGGGGGACTACAATGAGCAGTTCTTC. As protein: CATAGDYNEQFF.

The rearrangement uses TRBV5-6 and TRBJ2-7, with D tentatively TRBD2 (6 bases). The CDR3 contains 15 residues. The V end was cut by 0 bases, the J end by 2 bases, with 12 bases between. Germline V CDR1 and CDR2: SGHDT, YYEEEE. The CDR3 coding sequence is TGTGCCAGCAGCTTGGTCGGGAGTGGACCCTACGAGCAGTACTTC. It is translated as CASSLVGSGPYEQYF. The variable domain in full, completed from reference TRBV5-6 and TRBJ2-7, reads DAGVTQSPTHLIKTRGQQVTLRCSPKSGHDTVSWYQQALGQGPQFIFQYYEEEERQRGNFPDRFSGHQFPNYSSELNVNALLLGDSALYLCASSLVGSGPYEQYFGPGTRLTVT.

The rearrangement links TRBV3-1 (or the pseudogene TRBV3-2) to TRBJ2-3, with a tentative D call TRBD2 (7 bases). Looked up from germline, CDR1 is LGHDT and CDR2 is YNNKEL (reference sequence). The CDR3 covers 15 residues. Trimming left V 5 bases short and J 0 bases short, with 12 bases between. The CDR3: CASSSRGASTDTQYF. As DNA, the CDR3 is TGTGCCAGCAGCTCCCGGGGGGCTAGCACAGATACGCAGTATTTT.

This chain uses TRBV7-9 with TRBJ2-1; TRBD2 might be the D (5 bases). The germline CDR1 and CDR2 sequences are SEHNR and FQNEAQ (reference sequence). This CDR3 has 16 amino acids. Trimming shortened V by 5 bases and J by 0 bases, and 14 bases separated the two germline ends. CDR3 DNA: TGTGCCAGCAGCGCGTATAGCGCAAGCTCCTACAATGAGCAGTTCTTC. It codes for CASSAYSASSYNEQFF.

The gene calls are TRBV25-1 and TRBJ2-1; 15 nucleotides match TRBD2. The CDR3 spans 14 residues. V shed 6 bases and J 7 bases; nucleotides not matched to a gene: 1. Germline CDR1 and CDR2: MGHDK and SYGVNS. The CDR3 sequence: CASSGTSGRNEQFF. In DNA, the CDR3 is TGTGCCAGCAGCGGGACTAGCGGGAGGAATGAGCAGTTCTTC. The whole variable domain, remainder taken from reference TRBV25-1 and TRBJ2-1, is EADIYQTPRYLVIGTGKKITLECSQTMGHDKMYWYQQDPGMELHLIHYSYGVNSTEKGDLSSESTVSRIRTEHFPLTLESARPSHTSQYLCASSGTSGRNEQFFGPGTRLTVL.

This clone was counted a few times. V is TRBV3-1 (or the pseudogene TRBV3-2) and J is TRBJ2-2; possibly TRBD2 for D (6 bases). The V gene lost 1 base and the J gene lost 6 bases, with 15 bases spanning the gap. Germline values: CDR1 LGHDT, CDR2 YNNKEL (reference sequence). CDR3 length: 16 amino acids. The CDR3: CASSQGRASWAGELFF. Written as DNA, the CDR3 is TGTGCCAGCAGCCAAGGGAGGGCTAGTTGGGCCGGGGAGCTGTTTTTT.

The V call is TRBV18, the J call TRBJ1-5, with D maybe TRBD1 (5 bases). Germline V gene sequence: CDR1 KGHSH, CDR2 LQKENI. V lost 3 bases, J lost 3 bases, and 12 bases lay in between. The CDR3 has 15 residues. CDR3 in amino acids: CASSPTDGNNQPQHF. The CDR3 nucleotides are TGTGCCAGCTCACCGACAGATGGAAACAATCAGCCCCAGCATTTT.

The chain has TRBV6-2 or TRBV6-3 and TRBJ1-5; D perhaps matches TRBD1 (6 bases). The V and J ends lost 2 bases and 2 bases respectively, with 13 bases between them. CDR1 MNHEY and CDR2 SVGEGT come from the germline V gene. The CDR3 is made up of 16 amino acids. For the CDR3, the DNA is TGTGCCAGCAGTTACGTTGGGGGCTGGGGCAATCAGCCCCAGCATTTT. It codes for CASSYVGGWGNQPQHF.

The CDR3 coding sequence is TGTGCCAGCAGCCAAGATTATAGCGGGGGGGCGAGAGATACGCAGTATTTT. Its protein product is CASSQDYSGGARDTQYF. The chain uses TRBV3-1 (or the pseudogene TRBV3-2) and TRBJ2-3, with 11 bases fitting TRBD2. This CDR3 comprises 17 residues. The germline gives CDR1 LGHDT, CDR2 YNNKEL (reference sequence). Unmatched junction bases numbered 7, after V lost 0 bases and J lost 5 bases.

The rearrangement links TRBV6-5 to TRBJ1-2; 10 bases are shared with TRBD1. Germline assignment: CDR1 MNHEY and CDR2 SVGAGI. V lost 6 bases, J lost 7 bases, and 8 bases stayed unmatched. The CDR3 extends over 14 amino acids. CDR3 amino acids: CASSRGQGTGGYTF. The CDR3 DNA reads as TGTGCCAGCAGCCGGGGACAGGGGACCGGTGGCTACACCTTC.

This clone was observed a single time. This chain connects TRBV18 to TRBJ2-3; a weak D match, TRBD1 (6 bases). Between the trimmed V and J ends, which lost 3 bases and 0 bases, there was a span of 10 bases. CDR3 length: 15 residues. Germline CDR1 reads KGHSH; CDR2 reads LQKENI. The CDR3 loop is CASSPGQRSTDTQYF. The CDR3 DNA sequence: TGTGCCAGCTCACCTGGACAGAGGAGCACAGATACGCAGTATTTT.

The table lists this clone with a few counts. J is TRBJ2-1 and V is TRBV5-6; D is possibly TRBD2 (6 bases). Trimming pared 0 bases from V and 0 bases from J, leaving 7 bases between. Germline lookup yields CDR1 SGHDT and CDR2 YYEEEE. The CDR3 runs 15 residues. CDR3 nucleotide sequence: TGTGCCAGCAGCTTGGGGGACTCCTCCTACAATGAGCAGTTCTTC. Its protein is CASSLGDSSYNEQFF.